Following are 26 T cell receptor beta chains from one sample sequenced in a study of shared clonotypes between healthy human individuals. As defined, naive CD8 cells were CD45RO-negative and positively selected for CCR7, with terminally differentiated effector memory CD45RA+ cells excluded. The protocol was immunoSEQ multiplex PCR, while the TCRdb copy is restricted to in-frame clones and leaves out a portion. The sample lists 700,000 to 950,000 clones; about 97% were seen once. Sequencing used naive CD8+ T cells sorted from blood. The origin of the receptors is a man aged 30 to 45 in good health.

The J gene is TRBJ2-5, the V gene TRBV10-3; unclear D gene. Germline CDR1 ENHRY, CDR2 SYGVKD. Trimming shortened V by 3 bases and J by 3 bases, and 11 bases separated the two germline ends. The CDR3 consists of 14 residues. The CDR3: CAISDPGPEETQYF. CDR3 in DNA: TGTGCCATCAGTGACCCTGGACCCGAAGAGACCCAGTACTTC.

Points on this clone: Other DNA sequences in this specimen translate into the identical CDR3. The CDR3 reads CASSLRHGAETQYF. CDR3 coding DNA: TGTGCCAGCAGCTTAAGGCACGGGGCCGAGACCCAGTACTTC. V usage is TRBV11-1 and J usage is TRBJ2-5; D tentatively fits TRBD1 or TRBD2 (5 bases each). The CDR3 is 14 amino acids. Germline V gives CDR1 SGHAT, CDR2 FQDESV (reference sequence). Trimming pared 2 bases from V and 5 bases from J, leaving 12 bases between.

This clone was recorded only once. The J gene is TRBJ2-7, the V gene TRBV4-3, with 9 bases aligning to TRBD1. The CDR3 contains 13 residues. CDR1 is LGHNA, CDR2 YSLEER, per germline. Trimming removed 5 bases from V and 6 bases from J; junction bases left unmatched: 5. This CDR3 reads CASSWDRVGEQYF. DNA for the CDR3: TGCGCCAGCAGCTGGGACAGGGTCGGCGAGCAGTACTTC.

The CDR3 sequence: CASSGAGGVTEQYF. CDR3 nucleotides: TGTGCCAGCAGTGGGGCAGGGGGCGTGACCGAGCAGTACTTC. The chain is built from TRBV25-1 and TRBJ2-7; 8 bases fit TRBD1. This CDR3 is 14 amino acids long. V shed 4 bases, J shed 6 bases, and the junction held 8 bases outside the gene matches. From germline, CDR1 is MGHDK and CDR2 SYGVNS.

This chain uses TRBV28 with TRBJ1-5; no clear D gene. Between the trimmed V and J ends, which lost 6 bases and 2 bases, there was a span of 11 bases. The germline CDR1 and CDR2 sequences are MDHEN and SYDVKM. The CDR3 covers 14 residues. CDR3 in amino acids: CASSTLVGNQPQHF. As DNA, the CDR3 is TGTGCCAGCAGCACGTTGGTGGGCAATCAGCCCCAGCATTTT.

The V gene is TRBV18, the J gene TRBJ2-7; 9 positions agree with TRBD1. Germline trimming cut 4 bases from V and 0 bases from J; bases unmatched to any gene: 4. The germline V gene has CDR1 KGHSH and CDR2 LQKENI. The CDR3 contains 15 residues. The CDR3 is CASSLSGQGSYEQYF. The CDR3 DNA reads as TGTGCCAGCTCACTGTCGGGACAGGGCTCCTACGAGCAGTACTTC.

This rearrangement joins TRBV18 to TRBJ2-7, with D unresolved. CDR1 and CDR2 from the germline V gene are KGHSH and LQKENI. The CDR3 is made up of 14 amino acids. The germline V and J ends were trimmed by 3 bases and 0 bases, with 9 bases remaining between them. The CDR3 DNA reads TGTGCCAGCTCACCCGATGCCCTCTCCTACGAGCAGTACTTC. Translating it yields CASSPDALSYEQYF.

This CDR3 reads CASSSSVAFF. As DNA, the CDR3 is TGTGCCAGCAGCTCCTCAGTAGCTTTCTTT. This chain uses TRBV7-9 with TRBJ1-1; D is unresolved. The V gene's germline CDR1 is SEHNR and CDR2 FQNEAQ (reference sequence). CDR3 length: 10 amino acids. Trimming took off 4 bases at V and 10 bases at J, with 7 bases between the two ends.

V usage is TRBV29-1 and J usage is TRBJ2-1; D unclear. Germline values: CDR1 SQVTM, CDR2 ANQGSEA. The CDR3 is 14 amino acids. With 0 bases removed from V and 8 bases from J, the gap between germline ends came to 14 bases. DNA for the CDR3: TGCAGCGTTGAAGATCTTAACACGAGGTATGAGCAGTTCTTC. It yields the protein CSVEDLNTRYEQFF.

The rearrangement joins TRBV15 to TRBJ1-4; D perhaps matches TRBD1 (6 bases). V was pared by 6 bases and J by 8 bases, with 16 bases between. This CDR3 has 14 residues. Germline V lookup: CDR1 LNHNV, CDR2 YYDKDF (reference sequence). The DNA of the CDR3 is TGTGCCACCAGATTACTCGGGACAAAGGAAAAACTGTTTTTT. Protein sequence: CATRLLGTKEKLFF.

The chain links TRBV29-1 to TRBJ2-1; unclear D gene. This CDR3 contains 15 residues. In germline, CDR1 is SQVTM, CDR2 ANQGSEA. The V end lost 5 bases, the J end lost 0 bases, and 14 bases lay between the germline ends. CDR3 sequence (DNA): TGCAGCGTTTTAACGGTCCGCTACTCCTACAATGAGCAGTTCTTC. Protein product: CSVLTVRYSYNEQFF.

The chain has TRBV11-2 and TRBJ1-4; TRBD1 matches 10 bases. The CDR3 contains 13 residues. Germline-derived CDR1 and CDR2 are SGHAT and FQNNGV. With 4 bases clipped from V and 16 bases from J, the junction kept 9 bases outside the gene matches. In DNA form, the CDR3 reads TGTGCCAGCAGCTCGCTCGGGGGACAGGGGCAGTTTTTT. It translates to CASSSLGGQGQFF.

This clone was seen only once. V and J are TRBV29-1 and TRBJ2-7; 10 bases align to TRBD2. CDR3 length: 12 amino acids. Trimming at V came to 4 bases and at J to 6 bases, leaving 3 bases not matched to a gene. Germline-derived CDR1 and CDR2 are SQVTM and ANQGSEA. CDR3 sequence (DNA): TGCAGCGTTGTTCTAGCGGGAGTCGAGCAGTACTTC. Translated: CSVVLAGVEQYF.

V gene TRBV28 combines with J gene TRBJ2-1; D tentatively fits TRBD1 or TRBD2 (6 bases each). The CDR3 spans 13 residues. The V end was cut by 10 bases, the J end by 5 bases, with 15 bases between. Germline values: CDR1 MDHEN, CDR2 SYDVKM. The CDR3 region is CATSRGPDNEQFF. The CDR3 DNA follows: TGTGCCACGTCTCGGGGGCCTGACAATGAGCAGTTCTTC.

CDR3 coding DNA: TGTGCCAGCAGTTTATCGCCCTGGACCGTCGGGAGGCCTGAAGCTTTCTTT. Amino acids: CASSLSPWTVGRPEAFF. This chain links TRBV27 with TRBJ1-1; D is unresolved. Germline V gene lookup returns CDR1 MNHEY and CDR2 SMNVEV (reference sequence). V lost 0 bases to trimming and J lost 6 bases, with 20 bases between them. The CDR3 runs to 17 residues.

The chain couples TRBV4-3 to TRBJ2-2, with a tentative D call TRBD2 (5 bases). From germline, CDR1 is LGHNA and CDR2 YSLEER. V was trimmed by 2 bases and J by 4 bases, leaving 11 bases between them. The CDR3 has 15 amino acids. CDR3 nucleotide sequence: TGCGCCAGCAGCCAACACGGGGTGAGCACCGGGGAGCTGTTTTTT. It codes for CASSQHGVSTGELFF.

This chain joins TRBV7-9 and TRBJ1-4; D not resolved. The CDR3 loop spans 12 amino acids. Per germline, CDR1 SEHNR and CDR2 FQNEAQ (reference sequence). V was clipped by 4 bases and J by 8 bases, with 8 bases between them. The CDR3: CASSWSAEKLFF. The CDR3 nucleotides read TGTGCCAGCAGCTGGTCCGCGGAAAAACTGTTTTTT.

This sequence joins TRBV7-2 and TRBJ2-7; D is uncertain. V dropped 4 bases and J dropped 0 bases, with 7 bases sitting between them. Germline loops: CDR1 SGHTA, CDR2 FQGNSA. CDR3 length: 13 amino acids. The DNA for the CDR3 is TGTGCCAGCAGCTCGGCGAGCTCCTACGAGCAGTACTTC. Translating it yields CASSSASSYEQYF. The whole variable domain, filled in from reference TRBV7-2 and TRBJ2-7, reads GAGVSQSPSNKVTEKGKDVELRCDPISGHTALYWYRQSLGQGLEFLIYFQGNSAPDKSGLPSDRFSAERTGGSVSTLTIQRTQQEDSAVYLCASSSASSYEQYFGPGTRLTVT.

The rearrangement joins TRBV11-2 to TRBJ1-1; 7 nucleotides align to TRBD1. The length of the CDR3 is 14 residues. CDR1 and CDR2 (germline): SGHAT, FQNNGV. The ends lost 6 bases at V and 4 bases at J; junction bases unmatched: 8. CDR3: CASRPRQGSTEAFF. In DNA, the CDR3 is TGTGCCAGCAGACCTCGACAGGGTAGCACTGAAGCTTTCTTT.

The chain joins TRBV7-9 to TRBJ2-7; 10 bases match TRBD2. Germline-derived CDR1 and CDR2 are SEHNR and FQNEAQ (reference sequence). This CDR3 spans 14 amino acids. The trim removed 5 bases at V and 3 bases at J, leaving 4 bases unmatched. The CDR3: CASSPGLAHYEQYF. The CDR3 coding sequence is TGTGCCAGCAGCCCGGGACTAGCGCACTACGAGCAGTACTTC.

The V and J genes are TRBV5-1 and TRBJ2-1; 9 positions match TRBD2. This CDR3 is built from 14 residues. The germline gives CDR1 SGHRS, CDR2 YFSETQ. V shed 10 bases, J shed 5 bases, and the junction held 10 bases outside the gene matches. The CDR3 region is CASRRLAEDNEQFF. The CDR3 nucleotides are TGCGCCTCTCGCCGACTAGCGGAAGACAATGAGCAGTTCTTC.

This clone occurred once. The chain employs TRBV29-1 and TRBJ2-7; 7 bases line up with TRBD2. CDR3 length: 13 residues. CDR1 and CDR2 (germline): SQVTM, ANQGSEA. V dropped 7 bases and J dropped 3; count of bases not matched to a gene: 9. The chain's CDR3 is CSAKTSRDYEQYF. The CDR3 DNA is TGCAGCGCTAAGACTAGCAGGGACTACGAGCAGTACTTC.

The chain couples TRBV7-9 to TRBJ2-3; 7 nucleotides match TRBD2. This CDR3 spans 15 amino acids. V shed 7 bases and J 3 bases; nucleotides not matched to a gene: 10. Germline-derived CDR1 and CDR2 are SEHNR and FQNEAQ (reference sequence). The CDR3 spells CASNTRDYQTDTQYF. In nucleotides, the CDR3 is TGTGCCAGCAACACCCGGGACTATCAAACAGATACGCAGTATTTT.

The J gene is TRBJ2-1, the V gene TRBV27, with 11 nucleotides matching TRBD2. CDR3 length: 15 residues. Germline values: CDR1 MNHEY, CDR2 SMNVEV (reference sequence). The J segment lost 4 bases and the V segment lost 8 bases, leaving 7 bases of the junction unmatched. CDR3 sequence reads: CASGSSSGRYNEQFF. The CDR3 coding sequence is TGTGCCAGCGGCTCCTCTAGCGGGAGGTACAATGAGCAGTTCTTC.

This clone turned up a few times. The J gene is TRBJ1-5, the V gene TRBV21-1; TRBD1 was called by the table and not checked on the DNA. TRBV21-1 is assigned pseudogene status. There are 17 residues in the CDR3. The CDR3 region has the DNA TGTGCCAGCAGGACGGACAGGGCCCAAGGTAGCAATCAGCCCCAGCATTTT. Encoded protein: CASRTDRAQGSNQPQHF.

This chain links TRBV7-8 with TRBJ1-4; D gene unclear. The length of the CDR3 is 17 residues. V shed 0 bases and J shed 0 bases, with 11 bases lying between them. Germline-derived CDR1 and CDR2 are SGHVS and FQNEAQ. CDR3 DNA sequence: TGTGCCAGCAGCTTAGCAGACGTCCAGGCAACTAATGAAAAACTGTTTTTT. It encodes CASSLADVQATNEKLFF.